This T cell receptor (beta chain) was found in a study of response to subunit inactivated influenza vaccine. Study-level results: Each seasonal flu vaccination may recruit only limited new T cells, authors suggested.

This clonotype has at least ten counts. As yet, its antigen is unknown. In TCRdb, the RT-PCR reads were re-called with MiXCR into one record per CDR3 protein. The table lists around 540,000 distinct CDR3 sequences, approximately 12% of them singletons. The CDR3 has 18 residues. Germline V gene sequence: CDR1 LNHDA, CDR2 SQIVND (reference sequence). The V gene end was trimmed by 5 bases and the J gene end by 1 base; junction bases not matched to a gene: 17. The sequence was obtained from a man aged 45-60 years who received an inactivated influenza vaccine. The material was PBMCs from blood, obtained on the day of vaccination. This chain connects TRBV19 to TRBJ2-7, with 7 nucleotides matching TRBD1. The DNA for the CDR3 is TGTGCCAGTAGTGGCACCTTCCGAGGACAGGATTATTCCTACGAGCAGTACTTC. Translating it yields CASSGTFRGQDYSYEQYF.